Below, 3 T cell receptor beta chains from the same sample are listed, as sequenced in a study of control samples from healthy donors and cancer patients (dated by TCRdb to 2019 to 2021). To prepare the library, the immunoSEQ multiplex PCR assay was applied. Entries here come from immuneACCESS through TCRdb and include only in-frame sequences with V and J called. Some clones fail to appear in such tables; in the studies checked, an unresolved V gene covers under half of the shortfall, and the cause of the remainder is unknown. The sample contains some 150,000 clones, about 90% of them found a single time. The top ten clones comprise over 6% of the sample. Sequenced sample: blood. Receptors were obtained from a young man in good health.

This clone occurred a few times. The chain employs TRBV6-2 or TRBV6-3 and TRBJ1-5; no clear D gene. The CDR3 runs to 13 residues. Germline lookup yields CDR1 MNHEY and CDR2 SVGEGT. V lost 2 bases, J lost 7 bases, and 9 bases lay in between. DNA for the CDR3: TGTGCCAGCAGTTACGGCCTCGAGCAGCCCCAGCATTTT. It encodes CASSYGLEQPQHF.

The rearrangement uses TRBV21-1 and TRBJ2-4; the table's D call, TRBD1, was not checked against the DNA. TRBV21-1 represents a pseudogene. The CDR3 runs to 15 residues. The CDR3 here is CASSKPGQGAGIQYF. The DNA for the CDR3 is TGTGCCAGCAGCAAACCGGGACAGGGGGCCGGCATTCAGTACTTC.

The V gene is TRBV28, the J gene TRBJ1-2; no definite D call. The CDR3 is made up of 17 amino acids. The V gene's germline CDR1 is MDHEN and CDR2 SYDVKM. Trimming stripped 3 bases from V and 3 bases from J, with 20 bases between. CDR3 sequence: CASSLNVGLPSYYGYTF. CDR3 coding DNA: TGTGCCAGCAGTTTGAATGTCGGCCTTCCATCCTACTATGGCTACACCTTC.